This passage covers 4 T cell receptor beta chains from one sample sequenced in a study of OX40 agonist ivuxolimab in advanced cancers. Repertoires were generated with immunoSEQ multiplex PCR, while TCRdb's copy carries only in-frame clones and drops some. The repertoire includes over 35,000 clones, around 84% of them detected once, and around a fifth sits in the top ten. Sequences were derived from CD4+ or CD8+ T cells sorted from blood, sampled in a trial of the OX40 agonist ivuxolimab. All receptors come from an adult with an advanced solid tumor such as melanoma, head and neck, liver or kidney cancer.

V gene TRBV7-9 combines with J gene TRBJ2-1; 8 bases match TRBD2. The CDR3 consists of 15 residues. Germline CDR1 SEHNR, CDR2 FQNEAQ (reference sequence). V trimming: 5 bases; J trimming: 12 bases; junction bases outside the gene matches: 15. The CDR3 coding sequence is TGTGCCAGCAGCCTCGGCTCCGGGGGGGCCTATGGGCAGTTCTTC. Translation: CASSLGSGGAYGQFF.

The V and J genes are TRBV4-3 and TRBJ1-2; D is ambiguous. The CDR3 consists of 12 residues. Trimming left V 0 bases short and J 5 bases short, with 4 bases between. Germline values: CDR1 LGHNA, CDR2 YSLEER. CDR3 sequence: CASSQEGYGYTF. The CDR3 nucleotides are TGCGCCAGCAGCCAAGAGGGTTATGGCTACACCTTC.

As DNA, the CDR3 is TGTGCCAGCAGCGTAGACGGGGGGCCCTACAATGAGCAGTTCTTC. Translating gives CASSVDGGPYNEQFF. This sequence joins TRBV9 and TRBJ2-1; tentatively, D is TRBD2 (7 bases). V lost 0 bases, J lost 2 bases, and 9 bases lay in between. Germline V gives CDR1 SGDLS, CDR2 YYNGEE. This CDR3 region has 15 residues.

V usage is TRBV6-5 and J usage is TRBJ2-1; 7 bases map to TRBD1. The ends lost 6 bases at V and 4 bases at J; junction bases unmatched: 9. This CDR3 contains 15 residues. Looked up from germline, CDR1 is MNHEY and CDR2 is SVGAGI. The chain's CDR3 is CASSTTGALYNEQFF. CDR3 coding DNA: TGTGCCAGCAGCACAACAGGGGCCCTATACAATGAGCAGTTCTTC.